The T cell receptor beta chain described here comes from a study of T-cell reconstitution after alpha-beta-depleted transplantation in children. Whole-study findings and limits: Newly produced T cells mostly accounted for T-cell counts and diversity one year post-transplant. Surviving thymic progenitors and recipient T cells were the source of high TCRbeta diversity at day 60 in some patients.

This clonotype was found a few times. Antigen unknown. Preparation of the TCRbeta library involved a method that used unique molecular identifiers. MiXCR, applied by TCRdb to the PCR reads, yields one record per CDR3 protein. Among about 420,000 distinct CDR3 sequences listed, roughly 15% were seen once. This sequence was found in a boy younger than two who had a stem cell transplant for Wiskott-Aldrich syndrome, so the T cells may come from the graft donor. Sequences were derived from PBMCs, mostly from graft donor cells, sampled 360 days after TCRalphabeta/CD19-depleted stem cell transplant.

CDR3 in DNA: TGTGCCAGCAGTGAACTAGCGGGAGGTTACGCGAACACCGGGGAGCTGTTTTTT. As protein: CASSELAGGYANTGELFF. This chain joins TRBV25-1 and TRBJ2-2, with 11 positions matching TRBD2. The CDR3 runs to 18 residues. CDR1 and CDR2 from the germline V gene are MGHDK and SYGVNS. V dropped 2 bases and J dropped 0; count of bases not matched to a gene: 5.